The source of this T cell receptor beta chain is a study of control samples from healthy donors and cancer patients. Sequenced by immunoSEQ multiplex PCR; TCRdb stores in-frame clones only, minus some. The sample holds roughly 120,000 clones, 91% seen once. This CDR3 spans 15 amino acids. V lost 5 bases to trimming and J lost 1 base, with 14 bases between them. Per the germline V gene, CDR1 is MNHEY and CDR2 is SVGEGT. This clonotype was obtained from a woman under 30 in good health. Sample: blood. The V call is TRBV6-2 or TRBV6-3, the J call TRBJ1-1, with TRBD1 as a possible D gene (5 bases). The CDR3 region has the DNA TGTGCCAGCAGTCCACAGACAGCGTCGAACACTGAAGCTTTCTTT. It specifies CASSPQTASNTEAFF.